What follows is one TCR beta chain and its context. The sample originates from a study of T-cell reconstitution after alpha-beta-depleted transplantation in children. Trimming cost V 5 bases and J 4 bases; bases outside gene matches: 9. The CDR3 loop spans 15 amino acids. Preparation of the TCRbeta library used unique molecular identifiers. MiXCR was run by TCRdb on the PCR reads, yielding one entry per CDR3 protein. The table shows some 78,000 distinct CDR3 sequences, with 13% to 15% occurring only once. The genes are TRBV12-3 or TRBV12-4 and TRBJ2-5, with 8 nucleotides matching TRBD2. The sample was PBMCs, mostly from graft donor cells, taken 180 days after TCRalphabeta/CD19-depleted stem cell transplant. The TCR was taken from a male patient between 2 and 15 years old who had a stem cell transplant for acute lymphoblastic leukemia, so the T cells may come from the graft donor. In DNA form, the CDR3 reads TGTGCCAGCAGTCCCCTCAGCGGGAGAGGAGAGACCCAGTACTTC. Translation gives CASSPLSGRGETQYF.